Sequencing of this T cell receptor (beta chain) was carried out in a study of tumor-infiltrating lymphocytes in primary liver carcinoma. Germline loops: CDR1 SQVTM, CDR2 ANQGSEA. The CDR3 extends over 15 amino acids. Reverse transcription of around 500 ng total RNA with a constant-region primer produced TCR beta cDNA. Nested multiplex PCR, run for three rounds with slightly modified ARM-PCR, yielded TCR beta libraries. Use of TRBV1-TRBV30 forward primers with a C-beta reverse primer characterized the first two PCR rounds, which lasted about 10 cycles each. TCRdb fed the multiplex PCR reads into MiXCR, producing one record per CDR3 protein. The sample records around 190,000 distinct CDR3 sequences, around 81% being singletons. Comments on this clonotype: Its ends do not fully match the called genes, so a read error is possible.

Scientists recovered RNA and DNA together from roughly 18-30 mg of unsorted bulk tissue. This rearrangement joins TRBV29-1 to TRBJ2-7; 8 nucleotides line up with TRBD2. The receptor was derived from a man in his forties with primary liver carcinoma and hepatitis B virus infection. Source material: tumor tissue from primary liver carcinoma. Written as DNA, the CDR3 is TGCAGCGTTGAAGACCCGGGAGGGAGCTTCTACGAGCAATTCTTC. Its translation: CSVEDPGGSFYEQFF.